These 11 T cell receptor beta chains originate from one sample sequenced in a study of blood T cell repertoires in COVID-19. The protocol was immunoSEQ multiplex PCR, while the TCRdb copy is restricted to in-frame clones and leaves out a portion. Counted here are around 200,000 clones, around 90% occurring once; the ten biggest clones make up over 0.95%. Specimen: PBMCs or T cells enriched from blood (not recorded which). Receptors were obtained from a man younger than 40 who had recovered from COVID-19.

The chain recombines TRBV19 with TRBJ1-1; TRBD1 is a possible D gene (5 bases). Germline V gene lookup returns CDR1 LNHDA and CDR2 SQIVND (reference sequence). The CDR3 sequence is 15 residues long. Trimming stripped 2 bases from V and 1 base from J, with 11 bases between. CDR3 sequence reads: CASSIYQGGNTEAFF. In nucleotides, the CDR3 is TGTGCCAGTAGTATATATCAGGGTGGGAACACTGAAGCTTTCTTT. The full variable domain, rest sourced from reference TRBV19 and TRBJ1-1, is DGGITQSPKYLFRKEGQNVTLSCEQNLNHDAMYWYRQDPGQGLRLIYYSQIVNDFQKGDIAEGYSVSREKKESFPLTVTSAQKNPTAFYLCASSIYQGGNTEAFFGQGTRLTVV.

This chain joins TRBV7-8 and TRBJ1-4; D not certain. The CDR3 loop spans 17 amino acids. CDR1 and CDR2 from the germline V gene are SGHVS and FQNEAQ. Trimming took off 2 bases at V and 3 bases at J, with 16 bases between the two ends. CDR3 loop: CASSLRSGWQSNEKLFF. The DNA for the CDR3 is TGTGCCAGCAGCTTAAGGTCCGGGTGGCAGTCTAATGAAAAACTGTTTTTT.

CDR3 in amino acids: CASSPSTGEVSYEQYF. CDR3 sequence (DNA): TGTGCCAGCAGTCCATCAACAGGGGAAGTTAGCTACGAGCAGTACTTC. The rearrangement links TRBV27 to TRBJ2-7, with 7 bases identical to TRBD1. This CDR3 has 16 amino acids. J lost 3 bases, V lost 5 bases, and 13 bases had no gene match. From germline, CDR1 is MNHEY and CDR2 SMNVEV (reference sequence).

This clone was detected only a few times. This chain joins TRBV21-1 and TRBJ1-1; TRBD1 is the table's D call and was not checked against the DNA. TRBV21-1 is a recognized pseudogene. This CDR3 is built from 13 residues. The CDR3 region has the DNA TGTGCCAGCAGCAAAACCGGGACAGCGCCCGCTTTCTTT. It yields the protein CASSKTGTAPAFF.

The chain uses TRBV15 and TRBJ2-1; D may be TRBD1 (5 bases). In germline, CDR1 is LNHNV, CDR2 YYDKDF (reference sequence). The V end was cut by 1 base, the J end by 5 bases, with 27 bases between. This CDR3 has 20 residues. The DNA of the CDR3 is TGTGCCACCAGCAGAGTAGGCTACGACTCCGCGGCTGGACACGACAATGAGCAGTTCTTC. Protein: CATSRVGYDSAAGHDNEQFF.

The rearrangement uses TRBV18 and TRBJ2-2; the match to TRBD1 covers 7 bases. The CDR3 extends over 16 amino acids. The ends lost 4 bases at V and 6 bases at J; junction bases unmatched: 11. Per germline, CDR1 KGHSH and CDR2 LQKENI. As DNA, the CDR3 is TGTGCCAGCTCACTACTGACAGGGATTGAGGCCGGGGAGCTGTTTTTT. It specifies CASSLLTGIEAGELFF. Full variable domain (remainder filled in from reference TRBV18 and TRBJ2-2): NAGVMQNPRHLVRRRGQEARLRCSPMKGHSHVYWYRQLPEEGLKFMVYLQKENIIDESGMPKERFSAEFPKEGPSILRIQQVVRGDSAAYFCASSLLTGIEAGELFFGEGSRLTVL.

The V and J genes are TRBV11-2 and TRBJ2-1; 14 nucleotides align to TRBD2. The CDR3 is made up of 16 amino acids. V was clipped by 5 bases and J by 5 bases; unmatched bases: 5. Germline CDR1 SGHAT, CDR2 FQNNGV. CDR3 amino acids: CASSPRTSGRNNEQFF. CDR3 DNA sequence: TGTGCCAGCAGCCCCAGGACTAGCGGGAGGAACAATGAGCAGTTCTTC.

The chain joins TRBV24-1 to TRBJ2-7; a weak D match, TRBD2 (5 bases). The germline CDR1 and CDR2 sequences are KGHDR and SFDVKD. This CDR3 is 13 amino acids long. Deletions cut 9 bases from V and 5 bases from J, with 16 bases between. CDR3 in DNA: TGTGCCACCTTCCCTTTGGGGAGCCACGAGCAGTACTTC. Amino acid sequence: CATFPLGSHEQYF.

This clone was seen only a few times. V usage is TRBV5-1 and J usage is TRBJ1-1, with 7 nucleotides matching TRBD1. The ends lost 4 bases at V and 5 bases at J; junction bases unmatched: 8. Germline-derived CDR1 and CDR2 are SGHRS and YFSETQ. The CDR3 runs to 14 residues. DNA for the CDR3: TGCGCCAGCAGCCCAAGACAGGGATGGACTGAAGCTTTCTTT. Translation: CASSPRQGWTEAFF.

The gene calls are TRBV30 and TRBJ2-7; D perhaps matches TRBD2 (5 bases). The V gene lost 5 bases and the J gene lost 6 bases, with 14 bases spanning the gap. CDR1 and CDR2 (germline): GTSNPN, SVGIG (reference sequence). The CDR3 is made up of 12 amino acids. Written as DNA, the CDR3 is TGTGCCTGGGAGTCCCCCCGGGGCGAGCAGTACTTC. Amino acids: CAWESPRGEQYF.

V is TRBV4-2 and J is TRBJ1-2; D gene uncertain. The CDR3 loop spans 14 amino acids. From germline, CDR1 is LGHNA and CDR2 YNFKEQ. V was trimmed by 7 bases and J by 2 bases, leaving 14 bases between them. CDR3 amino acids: CASTDTISNYGYTF. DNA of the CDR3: TGTGCCAGCACCGATACAATTTCCAACTATGGCTACACCTTC.